One sample yielded the 6 T cell receptor beta chains listed below, sequenced in a study of early T cells in non-severe SARS-CoV-2 infection. TCRdb ran MiXCR on the 5' RACE reads and lists one entry per CDR3 protein. The sample records around 84,000 distinct CDR3 sequences, 12% being singletons. Sequencing was done on a sample of whole blood. These TCRs come from an adult who was a healthcare worker with PCR-confirmed SARS-CoV-2 infection or an uninfected control (not recorded which).

This clonotype was seen ten or more times. The gene calls are TRBV28 and TRBJ1-5; no reliable D call. The CDR3 is 20 amino acids. Germline CDR1 and CDR2: MDHEN and SYDVKM. With 1 base removed from V and 0 bases from J, the gap between germline ends came to 22 bases. The DNA for the CDR3 is TGTGCCAGCAGTTTATCTCCTCTGACATGGGGAGGATATAGCAATCAGCCCCAGCATTTT. It translates to CASSLSPLTWGGYSNQPQHF.

The table lists this clonotype with a few counts. The V call is TRBV11-3, the J call TRBJ2-1; D possibly corresponds to TRBD2 (5 bases). V was trimmed by 0 bases and J by 12 bases, leaving 9 bases between them. The CDR3 has 12 residues. Germline CDR1 reads SGHNT; CDR2 reads YENEEA. The CDR3 DNA reads as TGTGCCAGCAGCTTAGATAGGAGCGGGCAGTTCTTC. This codes for CASSLDRSGQFF.

The CDR3 loop is CASSFIGQGSGYTF. CDR3 DNA sequence: TGTGCCAGCAGCTTTATTGGACAGGGGAGCGGCTACACCTTC. The chain employs TRBV7-2 and TRBJ1-2; TRBD1 matches at 9 bases. The CDR3 spans 14 residues. Germline assignment: CDR1 SGHTA and CDR2 FQGNSA. V trimming: 3 bases; J trimming: 8 bases; junction bases outside the gene matches: 7.

This clonotype was seen ten or more times. CDR3 protein: CAIGQGSQNIQYF. In nucleotides, the CDR3 is TGTGCCATCGGCCAGGGGTCCCAAAACATTCAGTACTTC. V and J are TRBV10-3 and TRBJ2-4; D possibly corresponds to TRBD1 (6 bases). CDR3 length: 13 residues. Germline V gives CDR1 ENHRY, CDR2 SYGVKD. The V end lost 8 bases, the J end lost 5 bases, and 13 bases lay between the germline ends.

This clonotype was recorded at least ten times. The chain uses TRBV2 and TRBJ2-1; D remains ambiguous. This CDR3 has 14 amino acids. The V and J ends lost 4 bases and 0 bases respectively, with 7 bases between them. CDR1 SNHLY and CDR2 FYNNEI come from the germline V gene. The DNA of the CDR3 is TGTGCCAGCAGTGTTTTAAGCTCCTACAATGAGCAGTTCTTC. It encodes CASSVLSSYNEQFF.

This clonotype was seen a handful of times. V and J are TRBV2 and TRBJ1-2; D unclear. The CDR3 runs to 13 residues. The ends were cut back, 2 bases at V and 7 bases at J, with 11 bases in the middle. Germline V gene sequence: CDR1 SNHLY, CDR2 FYNNEI. The CDR3 region is CASSEQGPTGYTF. The CDR3 DNA reads TGTGCCAGCAGTGAACAAGGGCCGACTGGCTACACCTTC.